The 27 T cell receptor beta chains listed next were all sequenced from one sample in a study of blood T cell repertoires in COVID-19. Assay used: immunoSEQ multiplex PCR; TCRdb lists only in-frame clones, some missing. Found here are 400,000 to 450,000 clones, about 89% of them singletons; the top ten hold around 1.5%. The sequencing sample was made of peripheral blood. All receptors come from a middle-aged woman with COVID-19, enrolled during active disease.

The genes are TRBV24-1 and TRBJ1-4; 7 bases are shared with TRBD1. Trimming removed 5 bases from V and 8 bases from J; junction bases left unmatched: 10. Germline lookup yields CDR1 KGHDR and CDR2 SFDVKD. This CDR3 spans 15 amino acids. The chain's CDR3 is CATSAGDRAWEKLFF. As DNA, the CDR3 is TGTGCCACCAGTGCCGGTGACAGGGCGTGGGAAAAACTGTTTTTT.

The genes are TRBV10-3 and TRBJ2-5; TRBD1 agrees at 10 bases. From germline, CDR1 is ENHRY and CDR2 SYGVKD. With 2 bases clipped from V and 7 bases from J, the junction kept 7 bases outside the gene matches. There are 15 residues in the CDR3. CDR3 sequence reads: CAISEDRGLRGTQYF. CDR3 DNA sequence: TGTGCCATCAGTGAGGACAGGGGGCTGCGTGGGACCCAGTACTTC.

The rearrangement uses TRBV10-3 and TRBJ1-5; 9 nucleotides align to TRBD1. The CDR3 sequence is 14 residues long. Germline CDR1 reads ENHRY; CDR2 reads SYGVKD. The ends lost 4 bases at V and 5 bases at J; junction bases unmatched: 3. CDR3 DNA: TGTGCCATCAGTGTGGGGACAGGGTATCAGCCCCAGCATTTT. It codes for CAISVGTGYQPQHF.

The chain couples TRBV19 to TRBJ2-1, with D tentatively TRBD2 (6 bases). The CDR3 is made up of 15 amino acids. Trimming pared 3 bases from V and 4 bases from J, leaving 13 bases between. Germline CDR1 and CDR2: LNHDA and SQIVND (reference sequence). The CDR3 here is CASSMGGTTYNEQFF. In DNA, the CDR3 is TGTGCCAGTAGTATGGGCGGGACCACATACAATGAGCAGTTCTTC.

CDR3 in amino acids: CASSYRGDYGYTF. DNA for the CDR3: TGTGCCAGCAGTTACAGGGGCGACTATGGCTACACCTTC. This chain joins TRBV12-3 or TRBV12-4 and TRBJ1-2; 7 bases agree with TRBD1. The CDR3 runs 13 residues. The junction had 2 bases not matched to a gene; V was cut back by 4 bases and J by 3 bases.

This chain uses TRBV6-1 with TRBJ1-1, with a tentative D call TRBD1 (5 bases). CDR1 and CDR2 (germline): MNHNS, SASEGT. The CDR3 spans 14 residues. Trimming removed 3 bases at V and 4 bases at J, with 12 bases between. CDR3 amino acids: CASSDNGGVTEAFF. The DNA of the CDR3 is TGTGCCAGCAGTGACAACGGGGGGGTCACTGAAGCTTTCTTT.

The chain links TRBV15 to TRBJ2-7; a possible D gene is TRBD2 (5 bases). Germline CDR1 and CDR2: LNHNV and YYDKDF (reference sequence). V was trimmed by 0 bases and J by 4 bases, leaving 16 bases between them. This CDR3 is 16 amino acids long. This CDR3 reads CATSRDQTGDLYEQYF. CDR3 DNA: TGTGCCACCAGCAGAGATCAGACCGGGGATCTTTACGAGCAGTACTTC.

The rearrangement uses TRBV3-1 (or the pseudogene TRBV3-2) and TRBJ2-1, with 9 nucleotides matching TRBD1. Germline V CDR1 and CDR2: LGHDT, YNNKEL (reference sequence). The CDR3 has 24 amino acids. V lost 1 base to trimming and J lost 4 bases; unmatched junction nucleotides: 29. The CDR3 DNA follows: TGTGCCAGCAGCCAAGCTTTAGTTTTCCGGGACAGGGAGATATACAAGTGGGAATACAATGAGCAGTTCTTC. This codes for CASSQALVFRDREIYKWEYNEQFF.

The chain links TRBV5-1 to TRBJ1-4, with 8 positions matching TRBD1. Germline V gene data show CDR1 as SGHRS and CDR2 as YFSETQ. The CDR3 covers 15 residues. After removal of 1 base from V and 1 base from J, the junction contained 0 bases not matched to a gene. Here the CDR3 reads CASSLTGGTNEKLFF. The CDR3 nucleotides are TGCGCCAGCAGCTTGACAGGGGGAACTAATGAAAAACTGTTTTTT.

The chain recombines TRBV7-9 with TRBJ1-6; possibly TRBD1 for D (5 bases). CDR3 length: 16 amino acids. Germline-derived CDR1 and CDR2 are SEHNR and FQNEAQ (reference sequence). V was pared by 4 bases and J by 6 bases, with 16 bases between. Written as DNA, the CDR3 is TGTGCCAGCAGCTCATGGGGGGTCGGAAGTAATTCACCCCTCCACTTT. Translating it yields CASSSWGVGSNSPLHF.

The count of this clone is one. This chain joins TRBV9 and TRBJ1-1; 8 nucleotides align to TRBD1. CDR3 size: 14 residues. V shed 3 bases, J shed 4 bases, and the junction held 5 bases outside the gene matches. CDR1 and CDR2 (germline): SGDLS, YYNGEE. In nucleotides, the CDR3 is TGTGCCAGCAGCGGACAGGGGAGGGGCACTGAAGCTTTCTTT. As protein: CASSGQGRGTEAFF.

The rearrangement uses TRBV19 and TRBJ1-6; TRBD1 might be the D (6 bases). Germline V gives CDR1 LNHDA, CDR2 SQIVND (reference sequence). The V end was cut by 3 bases, the J end by 7 bases, with 16 bases between. The length of the CDR3 is 16 residues. DNA of the CDR3: TGTGCCAGTAGTATCTCATTCTCAGGGGCCAATTCACCCCTCCACTTT. Translated, it gives CASSISFSGANSPLHF.

V is TRBV28 and J is TRBJ1-3, with TRBD1 matching 7 bases. Germline lookup yields CDR1 MDHEN and CDR2 SYDVKM. CDR3 length: 13 amino acids. The trim removed 10 bases at V and 7 bases at J, leaving 10 bases unmatched. This CDR3 is CATSGGFANTIYF. The CDR3 DNA is TGTGCCACCTCAGGGGGGTTCGCGAACACCATATATTTT.

This rearrangement joins TRBV6-2 or TRBV6-3 to TRBJ2-3, with D hard to call. This CDR3 has 14 amino acids. Germline lookup yields CDR1 MNHEY and CDR2 SVGEGT. V was clipped by 0 bases and J by 8 bases, with 12 bases between them. CDR3 nucleotide sequence: TGTGCCAGCAGTTACTCGATAATAGGCGGTACGCAGTATTTT. Protein product: CASSYSIIGGTQYF.

This sequence joins TRBV5-1 and TRBJ1-3, with D unclear. The CDR3 is 14 residues long. Germline CDR1 is SGHRS and CDR2 is YFSETQ. V lost 4 bases to trimming and J lost 8 bases, with 16 bases between them. The CDR3 bases are TGCGCCAGCAGCGCCTCCGGTGGGAGGGACACCATATATTTT. It yields the protein CASSASGGRDTIYF.

The rearrangement joins TRBV7-8 to TRBJ1-1; D might be TRBD1 (6 bases). The CDR3 spans 15 residues. The germline V gene encodes CDR1 SGHVS and CDR2 FQNEAQ. V lost 2 bases and J lost 3, with 13 bases in between. CDR3 in amino acids: CASSLTGTMDTEAFF. In nucleotides, the CDR3 is TGTGCCAGCAGCTTAACCGGGACAATGGACACTGAAGCTTTCTTT.

This sequence joins TRBV7-2 and TRBJ2-1; 8 nucleotides align to TRBD2. J lost 2 bases, V lost 5 bases, and 8 bases had no gene match. Germline CDR1 and CDR2: SGHTA and FQGNSA. The CDR3 totals 16 residues. As DNA, the CDR3 is TGTGCCAGCAGCCGGAGCGGGGGCCCCCCCTACAATGAGCAGTTCTTC. It encodes CASSRSGGPPYNEQFF. Drawing the rest from reference TRBV7-2 and TRBJ2-1, the complete variable domain is GAGVSQSPSNKVTEKGKDVELRCDPISGHTALYWYRQSLGQGLEFLIYFQGNSAPDKSGLPSDRFSAERTGGSVSTLTIQRTQQEDSAVYLCASSRSGGPPYNEQFFGPGTRLTVL.

The chain's CDR3 is CASGAGGMSSGNTIYF. The CDR3 region has the DNA TGTGCCAGCGGAGCAGGGGGTATGAGCTCTGGAAACACCATATATTTT. The chain employs TRBV28 and TRBJ1-3, with TRBD1 matching over 7 bases. The J segment lost 0 bases and the V segment lost 8 bases, leaving 10 bases of the junction unmatched. Germline V gives CDR1 MDHEN, CDR2 SYDVKM. The CDR3 is made up of 16 amino acids.

CDR3 DNA: TGTGCCAGCAGCAAAGGACAGGGGGACTACTCGTTCGGCTACACCTTC. It encodes CASSKGQGDYSFGYTF. This chain uses TRBV14 with TRBJ1-2; 10 bases align to TRBD1. CDR3 length: 16 residues. Germline V gives CDR1 SGHDN, CDR2 FVKESK. Unmatched junction bases numbered 14, after V lost 5 bases and J lost 8 bases.

This clone was observed a handful of times. This chain uses TRBV7-2 with TRBJ2-7; 9 positions match TRBD2. V lost 2 bases, J lost 0 bases, and 5 bases stayed unmatched. The germline V gene encodes CDR1 SGHTA and CDR2 FQGNSA. The CDR3 spans 16 residues. The DNA for the CDR3 is TGTGCCAGCAGCTTAACCCTAGCGGGATCCTCCTACGAGCAGTACTTC. It specifies CASSLTLAGSSYEQYF.

V gene TRBV4-1 combines with J gene TRBJ1-6; no clear D. The CDR3 is 18 residues long. The V end lost 1 base, the J end lost 5 bases, and 18 bases lay between the germline ends. Germline V lookup: CDR1 MGHRA, CDR2 YSYEKL. In DNA, the CDR3 is TGCGCCAGCAGCCAAGGCCGGGATCCTATTCCCCATAATTCACCCCTCCACTTT. It translates to CASSQGRDPIPHNSPLHF.

In its sample, this clone was seen once. This chain connects TRBV28 to TRBJ1-5, with 7 bases aligning to TRBD1. There are 14 residues in the CDR3. The V gene end was trimmed by 2 bases and the J gene end by 8 bases; junction bases not matched to a gene: 6. CDR1 and CDR2 from the germline V gene are MDHEN and SYDVKM. CDR3 amino acids: CASSLRGGPKPQHF. The CDR3 DNA reads as TGTGCCAGCAGTTTAAGAGGGGGCCCGAAGCCCCAGCATTTT.

The J gene is TRBJ2-7, the V gene TRBV13, with 7 bases aligning to TRBD1. J lost 3 bases, V lost 6 bases, and 8 bases had no gene match. This CDR3 has 14 amino acids. Germline assignment: CDR1 PRHDT and CDR2 FYEKMQ (reference sequence). CDR3 amino acids: CASRLRDSDYEQYF. CDR3 DNA sequence: TGTGCCAGCAGACTCCGGGACAGTGACTACGAGCAGTACTTC.

This clone has a handful of counts. V usage is TRBV20-1 and J usage is TRBJ2-2; D is possibly TRBD2 (5 bases). The CDR3 covers 14 residues. Germline V gene lookup returns CDR1 DFQATT and CDR2 SNEGSKA (reference sequence). Between the trimmed V and J ends, which lost 3 bases and 0 bases, there was a span of 8 bases. DNA of the CDR3: TGCAGTGCTAGTAGGCGGGCGAACACCGGGGAGCTGTTTTTT. It translates to CSASRRANTGELFF.

J is TRBJ2-6 and V is TRBV7-3; D might be TRBD2 (5 bases). CDR1 is SGHTA and CDR2 is FQGTGA in the germline V gene. V was pared by 5 bases and J by 1 base, with 9 bases between. The CDR3 length is 15 residues. CDR3 residues: CASSLGGSGANVLTF. CDR3 coding DNA: TGTGCCAGCAGCCTAGGCGGGTCTGGGGCCAACGTCCTGACTTTC.

The CDR3 loop is CASSWLNYGYTF. The CDR3 region has the DNA TGTGCCAGCAGCTGGCTTAACTATGGCTACACCTTC. The rearrangement links TRBV28 to TRBJ1-2, with D hard to call. V dropped 6 bases and J dropped 1 base, with 6 bases sitting between them. Germline V gives CDR1 MDHEN, CDR2 SYDVKM. This CDR3 has 12 residues.

The J gene is TRBJ1-3, the V gene TRBV7-9; D possibly corresponds to TRBD1 (5 bases). CDR1 is SEHNR, CDR2 FQNEAQ, per germline (reference sequence). This CDR3 has 14 amino acids. The CDR3 loop is CAIPSWGGGNTIYF. CDR3 nucleotide sequence: TGTGCGATCCCTTCCTGGGGCGGTGGAAACACCATATATTTT.